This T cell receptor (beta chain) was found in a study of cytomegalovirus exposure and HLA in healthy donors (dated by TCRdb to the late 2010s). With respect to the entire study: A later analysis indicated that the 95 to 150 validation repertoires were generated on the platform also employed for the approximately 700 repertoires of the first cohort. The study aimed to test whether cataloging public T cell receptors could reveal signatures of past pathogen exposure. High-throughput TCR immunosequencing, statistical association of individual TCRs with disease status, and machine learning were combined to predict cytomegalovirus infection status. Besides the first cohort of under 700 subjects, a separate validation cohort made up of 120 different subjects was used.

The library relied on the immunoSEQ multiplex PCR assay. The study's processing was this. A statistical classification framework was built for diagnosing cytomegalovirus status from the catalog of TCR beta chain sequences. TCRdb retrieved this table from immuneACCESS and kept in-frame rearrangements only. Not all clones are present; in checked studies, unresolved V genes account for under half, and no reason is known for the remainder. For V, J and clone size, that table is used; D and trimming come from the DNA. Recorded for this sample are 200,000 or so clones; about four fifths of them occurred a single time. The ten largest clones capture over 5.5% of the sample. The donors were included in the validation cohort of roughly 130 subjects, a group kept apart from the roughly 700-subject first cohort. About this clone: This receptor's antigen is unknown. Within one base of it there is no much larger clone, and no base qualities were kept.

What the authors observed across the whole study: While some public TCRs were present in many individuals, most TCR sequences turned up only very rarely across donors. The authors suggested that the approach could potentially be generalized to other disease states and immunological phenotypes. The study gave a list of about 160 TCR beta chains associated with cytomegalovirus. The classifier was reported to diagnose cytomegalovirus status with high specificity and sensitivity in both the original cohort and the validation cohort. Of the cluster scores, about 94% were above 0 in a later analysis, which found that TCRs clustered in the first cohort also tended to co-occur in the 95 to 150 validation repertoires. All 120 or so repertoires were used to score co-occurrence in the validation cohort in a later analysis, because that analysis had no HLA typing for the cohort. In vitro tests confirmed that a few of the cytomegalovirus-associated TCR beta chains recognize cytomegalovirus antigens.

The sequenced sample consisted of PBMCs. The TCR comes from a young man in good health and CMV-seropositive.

The CDR3 protein is CASSLWREELFF. The DNA sequence is TGTGCCAGCAGCCTTTGGCGGGAGGAGCTGTTTTTT. The rearrangement combines TRBV7-6 with TRBJ2-2; a weak D assignment points to TRBD2 (6 bases agree). The cysteine opens and the phenylalanine closes a CDR3 of 12 amino acids. Only CDR3 DNA remains: 36 bases, in frame from the first base. The trim is 5 bases for V and 10 bases for J, with a gap of 11 bases between the germline ends. The germline V gene specifies SGHVS as CDR1 and FNYEAQ as CDR2. Reference TRBV7-6 and TRBJ2-2 proteins supply the regions before and after the CDR3; the full variable domain is: GAGVSQSPRYKVTKRGQDVALRCDPISGHVSLYWYRQALGQGPEFLTYFNYEAQQDKSGLPNDRFSAERPEGSISTLTIQRTEQRDSAMYRCASSLWREELFFGEGSRLTVL.